The clone carrying this T cell receptor beta chain was detected many times. Its target is not known. This sample was taken from a study of T cells in Graves' hyperthyroidism and ophthalmopathy. Study-level information: It was at initial diagnosis, before any treatment, that peripheral blood was collected. Findings and caveats of the study: Progression to ophthalmopathy was predicted a median of roughly 6.6 months early.

There were TCR beta CDR3 regions amplified from RNA transcripts. An initial round of RT-PCR targeting the TCR CDR3 relied on the HTBI primer set. MiXCR, applied by TCRdb to the multiplex PCR reads, yields one record per CDR3 protein. The sample records 600,000 to 700,000 distinct CDR3 sequences, about 15% being singletons. A NOSPECS grade of at least 4, a Clinical Activity Score of at least 3 and duration under 3 months were recorded in ophthalmopathy patients. Germline lookup yields CDR1 LNHDA and CDR2 SQIVND (reference sequence). With 9 bases clipped from V and 3 bases from J, the junction kept 10 bases outside the gene matches. The CDR3 length is 14 residues.

The chain recombines TRBV19 with TRBJ2-7; TRBD1 agrees at 8 bases. This TCR came from a woman aged 40 to 50 with Graves' ophthalmopathy. The sequenced sample was blood. In nucleotides, the CDR3 is TGTGCCAGCAGTCCCGGACAGGGCGGCTACGAGCAGTACTTC. It is translated as CASSPGQGGYEQYF.